Below are 26 T cell receptor beta chains sequenced from a single sample in a study of blood T cell repertoires in COVID-19. This table comes from immunoSEQ multiplex PCR, and its TCRdb copy is limited to in-frame clones, with some not included. The sample holds 150,000 to 200,000 clones; roughly 82% are singletons and the top ten take more than 4.5%. Sequenced: PBMCs or T cells enriched from blood (not recorded which). The receptor source for this set is a woman aged 60-75 years with acute COVID-19.

The chain couples TRBV18 to TRBJ1-5; 10 nucleotides line up with TRBD1. The J segment lost 11 bases and the V segment lost 2 bases, leaving 9 bases of the junction unmatched. This CDR3 contains 15 residues. CDR1 is KGHSH, CDR2 LQKENI, per germline. In nucleotides, the CDR3 is TGTGCCAGCTCACCAGGAGGGGACAGGGGTCGAGCCCAGCATTTT. This encodes CASSPGGDRGRAQHF.

This sequence joins TRBV20-1 and TRBJ1-6; D gene unclear. The germline V and J ends were trimmed by 3 bases and 6 bases, with 9 bases remaining between them. CDR1 and CDR2 (germline): DFQATT, SNEGSKA (reference sequence). The CDR3 contains 13 residues. CDR3 residues: CSASVSPNSPLHF. In nucleotides, the CDR3 is TGCAGTGCTAGTGTGAGCCCTAATTCACCCCTCCACTTT.

This clone was counted once. This chain links TRBV3-1 (or the pseudogene TRBV3-2) with TRBJ1-5, with D maybe TRBD1 (5 bases). Germline V gene lookup returns CDR1 LGHDT and CDR2 YNNKEL (reference sequence). The V gene lost 5 bases and the J gene lost 9 bases, with 14 bases spanning the gap. This CDR3 is 13 amino acids long. As DNA, the CDR3 is TGTGCCAGCAGCACGCCGGGGGGGAGGCCCCAGCATTTT. This translates into CASSTPGGRPQHF.

This clone is a singleton in its sample. V gene TRBV6-5 combines with J gene TRBJ1-4, with a possible D match to TRBD1 (5 bases). CDR3 length: 14 amino acids. The V gene lost 8 bases and the J gene lost 5 bases, with 15 bases spanning the gap. Germline V gives CDR1 MNHEY, CDR2 SVGAGI. CDR3 residues: CASSSLGGNEKLFF. The CDR3 DNA follows: TGTGCCAGCTCTTCTCTTGGGGGGAATGAAAAACTGTTTTTT.

The table lists this clone with a count of one. The rearrangement links TRBV18 to TRBJ1-3; D may be TRBD1 (5 bases). CDR3 length: 15 amino acids. CDR1 is KGHSH, CDR2 LQKENI, per germline. Trimming took off 4 bases at V and 0 bases at J, with 10 bases between the two ends. For the CDR3, the DNA is TGTGCCAGCTCACTTATAGACAGCTCTGGAAACACCATATATTTT. Protein product: CASSLIDSSGNTIYF.

The chain employs TRBV7-2 and TRBJ2-5, with a weak D call TRBD1 (6 bases). CDR1 and CDR2 from the germline V gene are SGHTA and FQGNSA. V was cut by 8 bases and J by 5 bases, with 15 bases left in between. This CDR3 contains 13 residues. This chain's CDR3 is CASGGHGVETQYF. CDR3 DNA sequence: TGTGCCAGCGGGGGACACGGGGTGGAGACCCAGTACTTC.

The chain carries TRBV6-5 and TRBJ1-2; D is unresolved. This CDR3 contains 13 residues. V shed 2 bases and J shed 13 bases, with 17 bases lying between them. Looked up from germline, CDR1 is MNHEY and CDR2 is SVGAGI. CDR3 DNA sequence: TGTGCCAGCAGTTACGATGGCAGCGGTACTTGCACCTTC. This encodes CASSYDGSGTCTF.

In its sample, this clone was seen once. V and J are TRBV21-1 and TRBJ1-5. TRBV21-1 is a pseudogene locus. The CDR3 runs 14 residues. The CDR3 sequence is CASIGTAGNQPQHF. CDR3 sequence (DNA): TGTGCCAGCATCGGAACGGCGGGCAATCAGCCCCAGCATTTT.

The chain employs TRBV10-3 and TRBJ1-1; possible D gene TRBD1, 6 bases. The CDR3 loop spans 12 amino acids. V was cut by 9 bases and J by 1 base, with 9 bases left in between. CDR1 is ENHRY and CDR2 is SYGVKD in the germline V gene. The CDR3 spells CAIGGANTEAFF. CDR3 bases: TGTGCCATAGGGGGGGCGAACACTGAAGCTTTCTTT.

This clone was detected only a few times. The J gene is TRBJ2-1, the V gene TRBV9; 11 bases are shared with TRBD2. The germline V gene has CDR1 SGDLS and CDR2 YYNGEE. With V trimmed by 4 bases and J by 9 bases, 9 bases remained unmatched. The CDR3 is made up of 15 amino acids. CDR3 protein: CASSPLAGDYGEQFF. The CDR3 nucleotides read TGTGCCAGCAGCCCACTAGCGGGAGACTACGGTGAGCAGTTCTTC.

V is TRBV6-2 or TRBV6-3 and J is TRBJ1-3; D is unresolved. The CDR3 is 17 residues long. V was shortened by 0 bases and J by 0 bases, with 12 bases between the two germline ends. Germline values: CDR1 MNHEY, CDR2 SVGEGT. CDR3 DNA sequence: TGTGCCAGCAGTTACTCGACGGCAGGCCTCTCTGGAAACACCATATATTTT. This encodes CASSYSTAGLSGNTIYF.

The chain couples TRBV30 to TRBJ1-1; 9 nucleotides align to TRBD1. The CDR3 runs to 16 residues. Per germline, CDR1 GTSNPN and CDR2 SVGIG (reference sequence). The ends lost 1 base at V and 2 bases at J; junction bases unmatched: 8. The CDR3 sequence: CAWSAHPGQGNTEAFF. CDR3 nucleotide sequence: TGTGCCTGGAGTGCCCACCCGGGACAGGGTAACACTGAAGCTTTCTTT.

V gene TRBV7-2 combines with J gene TRBJ2-3, with D tentatively TRBD2 (6 bases). CDR1 and CDR2 from the germline V gene are SGHTA and FQGNSA. The CDR3 is 14 amino acids. V was pared by 4 bases and J by 9 bases, with 17 bases between. The CDR3 DNA is TGTGCCAGCAGCTCTTCCGGACGACTAGAGACGCAGTATTTT. As protein: CASSSSGRLETQYF.

The chain employs TRBV3-1 (or the pseudogene TRBV3-2) and TRBJ1-1, with a tentative D call TRBD1 (6 bases). Germline-derived CDR1 and CDR2 are LGHDT and YNNKEL (reference sequence). This CDR3 is built from 15 residues. Trimming cost V 4 bases and J 7 bases, with 19 bases left between them. CDR3 coding DNA: TGTGCCAGCAGCCCCCCGGACAGACAGCCCAATGAAGCTTTCTTT. Its protein is CASSPPDRQPNEAFF.

The rearrangement links TRBV19 to TRBJ2-5; D is undetermined. V shed 5 bases and J shed 0 bases, with 10 bases lying between them. Germline V CDR1 and CDR2: LNHDA, SQIVND (reference sequence). CDR3 length equals 14 residues. The CDR3 bases are TGTGCCAGTAGTTCCCGGTCTTACCAAGAGACCCAGTACTTC. This encodes CASSSRSYQETQYF.

The chain uses TRBV27 and TRBJ2-6; no definite D call. The CDR3 has 13 amino acids. The germline V gene has CDR1 MNHEY and CDR2 SMNVEV (reference sequence). Trimming stripped 5 bases from V and 6 bases from J, with 8 bases between. CDR3 DNA: TGTGCCAGCAGTGACATAGAGGCCAACGTCCTGACTTTC. Its protein product is CASSDIEANVLTF.

This rearrangement joins TRBV4-3 to TRBJ2-2; D unresolved. There are 14 residues in the CDR3. Trimming stripped 1 base from V and 7 bases from J, with 10 bases between. CDR1 is LGHNA and CDR2 is YSLEER in the germline V gene. The CDR3 region has the DNA TGCGCCAGCAGCCAAGTCGTCCTCGTCGGGGAGCTGTTTTTT. Amino acid sequence: CASSQVVLVGELFF.

This chain connects TRBV3-1 (or the pseudogene TRBV3-2) to TRBJ1-1; 7 positions agree with TRBD1. CDR3 length: 14 amino acids. The ends lost 3 bases at V and 1 base at J; junction bases unmatched: 2. Germline loops: CDR1 LGHDT, CDR2 YNNKEL (reference sequence). The CDR3 is CASSQTGTNTEAFF. CDR3 DNA: TGTGCCAGCAGCCAGACAGGGACGAACACTGAAGCTTTCTTT.

The count of this clone is one. The chain recombines TRBV24-1 with TRBJ1-2, with D unclear. The V end lost 3 bases, the J end lost 4 bases, and 14 bases lay between the germline ends. The CDR3 has 15 residues. CDR1 KGHDR and CDR2 SFDVKD come from the germline V gene. CDR3 residues: CATSDQKAGLYGYTF. CDR3 DNA sequence: TGTGCCACCAGTGATCAGAAGGCGGGCCTCTATGGCTACACCTTC.

This sequence joins TRBV9 and TRBJ1-6; D remains unclear. From germline, CDR1 is SGDLS and CDR2 YYNGEE. This CDR3 is 16 amino acids long. V lost 2 bases and J 0 bases, leaving 9 bases between the germline ends. The CDR3 spells CASSVEVSSYNSPLHF. CDR3 DNA sequence: TGTGCCAGCAGCGTTGAGGTTAGCTCCTATAATTCACCCCTCCACTTT.

This clone has more than one count but fewer than ten. V and J are TRBV28 and TRBJ1-2; 8 bases are a match to TRBD1. CDR1 and CDR2 from the germline V gene are MDHEN and SYDVKM. The V segment lost 7 bases and the J segment 8 bases; nucleotides outside the gene matches: 12. The CDR3 contains 14 residues. DNA of the CDR3: TGTGCCAGCAATAATGGACAGGGCGGCGGGGGCTACACCTTC. This translates into CASNNGQGGGGYTF.

The J gene is TRBJ1-2, the V gene TRBV18; TRBD1 aligns across 9 bases. The CDR3 is 15 residues long. Germline V gene data show CDR1 as KGHSH and CDR2 as LQKENI. V dropped 5 bases and J dropped 5; count of bases not matched to a gene: 9. The CDR3 DNA sequence: TGTGCCAGCTCATCCGAACAGGGGGCCTTATATGGCTACACCTTC. This encodes CASSSEQGALYGYTF.

This sequence joins TRBV4-3 and TRBJ1-5; possible D gene TRBD1, 5 bases. The V gene's germline CDR1 is LGHNA and CDR2 YSLEER. The CDR3 is 14 residues long. Trimming took 0 bases from V and 7 from J, leaving 10 bases between them. The chain's CDR3 is CASSQEVGPQPQHF. CDR3 DNA: TGCGCCAGCAGCCAAGAGGTGGGGCCCCAGCCCCAGCATTTT.

V and J are TRBV10-3 and TRBJ2-5, with TRBD2 as a possible D gene (5 bases). The V gene lost 4 bases and the J gene lost 1 base, with 16 bases spanning the gap. The CDR3 sequence is 16 residues long. The germline CDR1 and CDR2 sequences are ENHRY and SYGVKD. The CDR3, as DNA: TGTGCCATCAGTGGCCTTCTCGCTAGCCCCCAAGAGACCCAGTACTTC. Encoded protein: CAISGLLASPQETQYF.

The sample holds one count of this clone. The chain is built from TRBV6-1 and TRBJ1-1; weak D call: TRBD1 (6 bases). Trimming removed 2 bases from V and 1 base from J, with 8 bases in between. CDR1 and CDR2 (germline): MNHNS, SASEGT. This CDR3 is built from 14 residues. In nucleotides, the CDR3 is TGTGCCAGCAGTGAAAGGGGGGGGAACACTGAAGCTTTCTTT. It specifies CASSERGGNTEAFF.

V is TRBV14 and J is TRBJ2-7, with TRBD2 matching 8 bases. The CDR3 has 18 residues. V lost 1 base, J lost 6 bases, and 17 bases stayed unmatched. CDR1 SGHDN and CDR2 FVKESK come from the germline V gene. This chain's CDR3 is CASSQVAGGHNIRAEQYF. CDR3 nucleotide sequence: TGTGCCAGCAGCCAAGTGGCGGGAGGACATAACATTCGGGCCGAGCAGTACTTC.